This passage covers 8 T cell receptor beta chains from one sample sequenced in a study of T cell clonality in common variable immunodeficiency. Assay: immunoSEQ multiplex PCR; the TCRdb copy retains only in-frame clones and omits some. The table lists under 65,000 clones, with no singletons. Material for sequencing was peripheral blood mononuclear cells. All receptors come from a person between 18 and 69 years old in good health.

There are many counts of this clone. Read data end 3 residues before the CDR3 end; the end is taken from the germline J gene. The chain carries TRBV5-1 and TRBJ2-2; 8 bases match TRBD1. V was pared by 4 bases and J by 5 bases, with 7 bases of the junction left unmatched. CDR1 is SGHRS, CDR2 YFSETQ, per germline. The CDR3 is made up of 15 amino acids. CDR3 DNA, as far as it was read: TGCGCCAGCAGCCAGGGGGCCAACCCGACCGGGGAG. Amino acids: CASSQGANPTGE. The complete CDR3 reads CASSQGANPTGELFF.

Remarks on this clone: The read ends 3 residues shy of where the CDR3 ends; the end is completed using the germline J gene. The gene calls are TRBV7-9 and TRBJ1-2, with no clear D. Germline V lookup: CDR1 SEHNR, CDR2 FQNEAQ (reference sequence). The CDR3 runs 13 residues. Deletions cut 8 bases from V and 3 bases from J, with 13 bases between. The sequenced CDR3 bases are TGTGCCAGCGGTCGAGACCGGGACTATGGC. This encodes CASGRDRDYG. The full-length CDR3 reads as CASGRDRDYGYTF.

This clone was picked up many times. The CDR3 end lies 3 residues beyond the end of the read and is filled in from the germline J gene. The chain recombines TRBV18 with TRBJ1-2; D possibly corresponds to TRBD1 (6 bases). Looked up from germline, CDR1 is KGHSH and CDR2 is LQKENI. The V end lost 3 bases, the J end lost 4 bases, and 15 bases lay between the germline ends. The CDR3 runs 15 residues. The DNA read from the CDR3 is TGTGCCAGCTCACCGGGGTCGCAGGGGAGCTATGGC. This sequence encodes CASSPGSQGSYG. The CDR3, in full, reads CASSPGSQGSYGYTF.

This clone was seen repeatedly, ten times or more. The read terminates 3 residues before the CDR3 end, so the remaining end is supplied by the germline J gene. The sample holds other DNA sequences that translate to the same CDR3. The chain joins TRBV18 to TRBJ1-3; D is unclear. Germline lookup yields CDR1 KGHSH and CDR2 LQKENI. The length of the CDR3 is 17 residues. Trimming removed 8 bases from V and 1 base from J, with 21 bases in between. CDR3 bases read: TGTGCCAGCACCGCGAACATCGTATCAGGTTCTGGAAACACC. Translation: CASTANIVSGSGNT. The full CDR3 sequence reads CASTANIVSGSGNTIYF.

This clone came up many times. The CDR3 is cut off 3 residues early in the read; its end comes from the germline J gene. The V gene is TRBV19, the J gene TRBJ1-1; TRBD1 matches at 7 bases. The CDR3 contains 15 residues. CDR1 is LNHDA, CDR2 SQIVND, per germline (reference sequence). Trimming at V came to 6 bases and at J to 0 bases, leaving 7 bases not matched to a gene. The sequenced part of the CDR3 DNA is TGTGCCAGTAGCCCTATGGACAGGCTGAACACTGAA. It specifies CASSPMDRLNTE. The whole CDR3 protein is CASSPMDRLNTEAFF.

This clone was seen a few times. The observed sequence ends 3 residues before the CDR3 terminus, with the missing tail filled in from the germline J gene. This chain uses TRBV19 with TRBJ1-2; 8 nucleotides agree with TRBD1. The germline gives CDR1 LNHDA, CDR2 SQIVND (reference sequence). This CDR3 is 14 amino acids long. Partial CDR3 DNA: TGTGCCAGTAGTATCACAGGGGGGACAGATACC. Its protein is CASSITGGTDT. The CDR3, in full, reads CASSITGGTDTYTF.

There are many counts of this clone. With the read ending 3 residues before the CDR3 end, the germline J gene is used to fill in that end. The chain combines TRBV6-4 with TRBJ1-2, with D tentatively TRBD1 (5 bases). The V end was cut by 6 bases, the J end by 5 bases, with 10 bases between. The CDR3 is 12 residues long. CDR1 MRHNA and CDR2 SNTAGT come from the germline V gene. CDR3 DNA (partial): TGTGCCAGCAGGATCCGGGGGTATGGC. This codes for CASRIRGYG. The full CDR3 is CASRIRGYGYTF.

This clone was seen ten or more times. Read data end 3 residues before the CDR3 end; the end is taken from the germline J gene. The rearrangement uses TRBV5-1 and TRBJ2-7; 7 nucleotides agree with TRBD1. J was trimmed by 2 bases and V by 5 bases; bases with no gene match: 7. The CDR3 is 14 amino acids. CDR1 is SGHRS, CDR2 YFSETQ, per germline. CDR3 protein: CASSERGGPYEQYF. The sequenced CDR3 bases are TGCGCCAGCAGTGAAAGAGGGGGCCCCTACGAG.